These 28 T cell receptor beta chains were sequenced from one sample in a study of T cell responses to AZD1222 COVID-19 vaccine. Produced via immunoSEQ multiplex PCR; TCRdb's table is partial and in-frame only. The sample holds 170,000 or so clones, approximately 86% seen once. This sample comprised peripheral blood, obtained 28 days after the second AZD1222 dose. Receptors were obtained from an adult who received the AZD1222 COVID-19 vaccine.

The CDR3 sequence: CASSIPGQGHYGYTF. The CDR3 DNA sequence: TGTGCCAGTAGTATCCCCGGACAGGGACACTATGGCTACACCTTC. V and J are TRBV19 and TRBJ1-2; 8 positions agree with TRBD1. The CDR3 runs 15 residues. Per the germline V gene, CDR1 is LNHDA and CDR2 is SQIVND (reference sequence). J lost 3 bases, V lost 3 bases, and 6 bases had no gene match.

The chain combines TRBV7-2 with TRBJ2-3; 12 bases line up with TRBD2. Losses at the gene ends were 4 bases for V and 1 base for J; bases not matched to a gene: 6. This CDR3 is built from 17 residues. CDR1 SGHTA and CDR2 FQGNSA come from the germline V gene. The CDR3 bases are TGTGCCAGCAGCTCACGGAGACTAGCGGGGGGCACAGATACGCAGTATTTT. It yields the protein CASSSRRLAGGTDTQYF.

The rearrangement uses TRBV13 and TRBJ2-1, with D perhaps matching TRBD1 (5 bases). Trimming shortened V by 5 bases and J by 9 bases, and 20 bases separated the two germline ends. CDR1 is PRHDT and CDR2 is FYEKMQ in the germline V gene (reference sequence). The CDR3 runs 15 residues. The CDR3 region has the DNA TGTGCCAGCAGCCAAGAGACAGACCGCCTTTTTGAGCAGTTCTTC. Its protein is CASSQETDRLFEQFF.

This clone showed up just once. The rearrangement links TRBV5-5 to TRBJ2-3, with TRBD2 as a possible D gene (7 bases). The V gene lost 2 bases and the J gene lost 3 bases, with 10 bases spanning the gap. Germline lookup yields CDR1 SGHKS and CDR2 YYEKEE (reference sequence). The CDR3 totals 14 residues. The CDR3 spells CASSFEGGTDTQYF. The CDR3 bases are TGTGCCAGCAGCTTTGAGGGGGGGACAGATACGCAGTATTTT.

This chain links TRBV4-3 with TRBJ2-2; TRBD2 might be the D (7 bases). The CDR3 loop spans 16 amino acids. Per the germline V gene, CDR1 is LGHNA and CDR2 is YSLEER. The V end was cut by 0 bases, the J end by 4 bases, with 12 bases between. CDR3 loop: CASSQDRGAVTGELFF. The CDR3 DNA sequence: TGCGCCAGCAGCCAAGACCGGGGGGCTGTCACCGGGGAGCTGTTTTTT.

This chain connects TRBV28 to TRBJ1-1; D may be TRBD1 (6 bases). Germline assignment: CDR1 MDHEN and CDR2 SYDVKM. The V end lost 6 bases, the J end lost 4 bases, and 12 bases lay between the germline ends. The CDR3 consists of 13 residues. This CDR3 is CASRKQGRTEAFF. The CDR3 nucleotides are TGTGCCAGCAGGAAACAGGGCCGCACTGAAGCTTTCTTT.

This chain joins TRBV3-1 (or the pseudogene TRBV3-2) and TRBJ1-1, with a weak D call TRBD1 (5 bases). The CDR3 runs 15 residues. The V and J ends lost 0 bases and 5 bases respectively, with 13 bases between them. Germline assignment: CDR1 LGHDT and CDR2 YNNKEL (reference sequence). CDR3 protein: CASSQEPGKRTEAFF. The CDR3 nucleotides read TGTGCCAGCAGCCAAGAACCAGGGAAGAGGACTGAAGCTTTCTTT.

The rearrangement links TRBV10-3 to TRBJ1-4; 8 bases map to TRBD1. V lost 3 bases and J lost 5; bases outside the gene matches: 8. The CDR3 has 16 residues. Germline values: CDR1 ENHRY, CDR2 SYGVKD. The CDR3 coding sequence is TGTGCCATCAGTGACCACCCGACAGGGGCGAATGAAAAACTGTTTTTT. Protein: CAISDHPTGANEKLFF.

V and J are TRBV5-1 and TRBJ2-5; 7 nucleotides align to TRBD1. With V trimmed by 5 bases and J by 1 base, 5 bases remained unmatched. Germline V CDR1 and CDR2: SGHRS, YFSETQ. The length of the CDR3 is 14 residues. This CDR3 reads CASRAGGGQETQYF. The CDR3 nucleotides are TGCGCCAGCAGGGCAGGGGGTGGCCAAGAGACCCAGTACTTC.

The chain has TRBV5-4 and TRBJ2-5; maybe TRBD2 (5 bases). Germline loops: CDR1 SGHNT, CDR2 YYREEE (reference sequence). V was clipped by 2 bases and J by 2 bases, with 7 bases between them. This CDR3 spans 13 amino acids. CDR3 loop: CASSFRGQETQYF. CDR3 sequence (DNA): TGTGCCAGCAGCTTCCGGGGACAAGAGACCCAGTACTTC.

The rearrangement links TRBV19 to TRBJ1-4; D remains ambiguous. Germline V gives CDR1 LNHDA, CDR2 SQIVND (reference sequence). Deletions cut 3 bases from V and 1 base from J, with 9 bases between. This CDR3 is 15 amino acids long. The CDR3 protein is CASSIPTGTNEKLFF. Here the CDR3 DNA reads TGTGCCAGTAGTATCCCCACCGGAACTAATGAAAAACTGTTTTTT.

V gene TRBV19 combines with J gene TRBJ2-2; maybe TRBD1 (7 bases). CDR3 length equals 14 residues. V was shortened by 6 bases and J by 6 bases, with 14 bases between the two germline ends. Germline V gene sequence: CDR1 LNHDA, CDR2 SQIVND (reference sequence). CDR3 protein: CASRNRGGAGELFF. The CDR3 nucleotides are TGTGCCAGTAGGAACAGGGGAGGAGCCGGGGAGCTGTTTTTT.

The rearrangement uses TRBV29-1 and TRBJ2-1, with D perhaps matching TRBD1 or TRBD2 (5 bases each). Germline CDR1 is SQVTM and CDR2 is ANQGSEA. The CDR3 runs to 14 residues. Trimming left V 1 base short and J 7 bases short, with 14 bases between. CDR3 sequence reads: CSVEARDGLNEQFF. In nucleotides, the CDR3 is TGCAGCGTTGAAGCCCGGGACGGTTTAAATGAGCAGTTCTTC.

The rearrangement uses TRBV27 and TRBJ1-4, with D unresolved. The V end lost 5 bases, the J end lost 11 bases, and 21 bases lay between the germline ends. Germline V lookup: CDR1 MNHEY, CDR2 SMNVEV (reference sequence). The CDR3 has 15 residues. This CDR3 reads CASSLQRASTPKLFF. The CDR3 region has the DNA TGTGCCAGCAGTCTCCAGCGAGCCTCGACCCCCAAACTGTTTTTT.

V gene TRBV11-3 combines with J gene TRBJ2-1; 7 bases map to TRBD1. Germline CDR1 is SGHNT and CDR2 is YENEEA. There are 15 residues in the CDR3. V trimming: 4 bases; J trimming: 5 bases; junction bases outside the gene matches: 8. CDR3 nucleotide sequence: TGTGCCAGCAGCTACGGACAGGCCCCTAACAATGAGCAGTTCTTC. Translation gives CASSYGQAPNNEQFF.

This clone was picked up one time. In DNA form, the CDR3 reads TGTGCCAGCTCACCAGTTCCGGGAACGTTTATCTCGAACACTGAAGCTTTCTTT. Translating gives CASSPVPGTFISNTEAFF. The chain uses TRBV18 and TRBJ1-1; D is unclear. The CDR3 length is 18 residues. Germline CDR1 is KGHSH and CDR2 is LQKENI. V was shortened by 2 bases and J by 1 base, with 20 bases between the two germline ends.

The chain is built from TRBV6-5 and TRBJ1-2, with TRBD1 matching over 7 bases. Per the germline V gene, CDR1 is MNHEY and CDR2 is SVGAGI. The CDR3 has 11 residues. The V gene end was trimmed by 6 bases and the J gene end by 11 bases; junction bases not matched to a gene: 6. The CDR3 protein is CASSQGTVYTF. As DNA, the CDR3 is TGTGCCAGCAGCCAGGGGACAGTTTACACCTTC.

V is TRBV28 and J is TRBJ1-3, with a possible D match to TRBD1 (5 bases). This CDR3 contains 15 residues. Germline V gene lookup returns CDR1 MDHEN and CDR2 SYDVKM. V dropped 6 bases and J dropped 5 bases, with 17 bases sitting between them. The CDR3 sequence: CASSTPGGDRNTIYF. DNA of the CDR3: TGTGCCAGCAGCACCCCGGGCGGGGACCGAAACACCATATATTTT.

The chain carries TRBV5-1 and TRBJ1-1, with 7 bases aligning to TRBD1. Germline V lookup: CDR1 SGHRS, CDR2 YFSETQ. The CDR3 length is 12 residues. The V and J ends lost 0 bases and 7 bases, in that order; junction bases with no gene match: 0. Here the CDR3 DNA reads TGCGCCAGCAGCTTGGGGACAGGTGAAGCTTTCTTT. Translated: CASSLGTGEAFF. The variable domain in full, completed from reference TRBV5-1 and TRBJ1-1, reads KAGVTQTPRYLIKTRGQQVTLSCSPISGHRSVSWYQQTPGQGLQFLFEYFSETQRNKGNFPGRFSGRQFSNSRSEMNVSTLELGDSALYLCASSLGTGEAFFGQGTRLTVV.

This clone was observed a single time. The chain joins TRBV2 to TRBJ1-1, with no clear D. Trimming left V 7 bases short and J 5 bases short, with 14 bases between. CDR3 size: 13 residues. The germline V gene has CDR1 SNHLY and CDR2 FYNNEI. The DNA of the CDR3 is TGTGCCAGCAATAAAGACGGGGATACTGAAGCTTTCTTT. It is translated as CASNKDGDTEAFF.

The chain recombines TRBV6-5 with TRBJ2-7, with 11 bases lining up with TRBD2. Unmatched junction bases numbered 8, after V lost 5 bases and J lost 5 bases. Per the germline V gene, CDR1 is MNHEY and CDR2 is SVGAGI. The CDR3 spans 15 residues. The CDR3 here is CASSPIAGGRNEQYF. CDR3 in DNA: TGTGCCAGCAGTCCAATAGCGGGGGGGCGGAACGAGCAGTACTTC.

CDR3 region: CASSLGTVFSYEQYF. The CDR3 bases are TGCGCCAGCAGCTTAGGAACAGTCTTTTCCTACGAGCAGTACTTC. The rearrangement joins TRBV5-1 to TRBJ2-7; D call uncertain. Per germline, CDR1 SGHRS and CDR2 YFSETQ. The length of the CDR3 is 15 residues. With 2 bases removed from V and 1 base from J, the gap between germline ends came to 13 bases.

J is TRBJ2-7 and V is TRBV30, with D possibly matching TRBD2 (5 bases). CDR1 GTSNPN and CDR2 SVGIG come from the germline V gene (reference sequence). The CDR3 has 13 residues. Trimming stripped 0 bases from V and 3 bases from J, with 9 bases between. This chain's CDR3 is CAWSVGENYEQYF. CDR3 in DNA: TGTGCCTGGAGTGTTGGGGAGAACTACGAGCAGTACTTC.

V gene TRBV2 combines with J gene TRBJ1-4; D gene uncertain. The length of the CDR3 is 14 residues. Germline V lookup: CDR1 SNHLY, CDR2 FYNNEI. V lost 11 bases to trimming and J lost 5 bases, with 18 bases between them. The CDR3 sequence is CAGRGRIRNEKLFF. The CDR3 DNA is TGTGCCGGACGAGGAAGGATCCGAAATGAAAAACTGTTTTTT.

The rearrangement joins TRBV7-2 to TRBJ1-2; no clear D gene. Germline V gene lookup returns CDR1 SGHTA and CDR2 FQGNSA. V was cut by 2 bases and J by 3 bases, with 7 bases left in between. This CDR3 is 13 amino acids long. The CDR3 DNA reads TGTGCCAGCAGCTTAATGCCGGACTATGGCTACACCTTC. Translation gives CASSLMPDYGYTF.

V gene TRBV25-1 combines with J gene TRBJ2-3, with D perhaps TRBD2 (6 bases). From germline, CDR1 is MGHDK and CDR2 SYGVNS. Trimming stripped 8 bases from V and 0 bases from J, with 12 bases between. The CDR3 has 14 amino acids. The CDR3 spells CASRPGASTDTQYF. The CDR3 nucleotides read TGTGCCAGCCGGCCGGGAGCGAGCACAGATACGCAGTATTTT.

V usage is TRBV7-2 and J usage is TRBJ1-5; no clear D gene. The germline CDR1 and CDR2 sequences are SGHTA and FQGNSA. There are 16 residues in the CDR3. Deletions cut 6 bases from V and 2 bases from J, with 17 bases between. The CDR3 nucleotides read TGTGCCAGCAGTGCCCCGTTCGGCGGGGGCAATCAGCCCCAGCATTTT. Translated: CASSAPFGGGNQPQHF. The full variable domain, completed using reference TRBV7-2 and TRBJ1-5, is GAGVSQSPSNKVTEKGKDVELRCDPISGHTALYWYRQSLGQGLEFLIYFQGNSAPDKSGLPSDRFSAERTGGSVSTLTIQRTQQEDSAVYLCASSAPFGGGNQPQHFGDGTRLSIL.

The chain has TRBV7-3 and TRBJ2-1; D tentatively reads TRBD1 or TRBD2 (7 bases each). The CDR3 spans 15 residues. CDR1 is SGHTA, CDR2 FQGTGA, per germline. Between the trimmed V and J ends, which lost 4 bases and 9 bases, there was a span of 19 bases. In DNA, the CDR3 is TGTGCCAGCAGCTCCAGCGGGGTAGAGGGGGCTGAGCAGTTCTTC. Translated: CASSSSGVEGAEQFF. Full variable domain (remainder filled in from reference TRBV7-3 and TRBJ2-1): GAGVSQTPSNKVTEKGKYVELRCDPISGHTALYWYRQSLGQGPEFLIYFQGTGAADDSGLPNDRFFAVRPEGSVSTLKIQRTERGDSAVYLCASSSSGVEGAEQFFGPGTRLTVL.